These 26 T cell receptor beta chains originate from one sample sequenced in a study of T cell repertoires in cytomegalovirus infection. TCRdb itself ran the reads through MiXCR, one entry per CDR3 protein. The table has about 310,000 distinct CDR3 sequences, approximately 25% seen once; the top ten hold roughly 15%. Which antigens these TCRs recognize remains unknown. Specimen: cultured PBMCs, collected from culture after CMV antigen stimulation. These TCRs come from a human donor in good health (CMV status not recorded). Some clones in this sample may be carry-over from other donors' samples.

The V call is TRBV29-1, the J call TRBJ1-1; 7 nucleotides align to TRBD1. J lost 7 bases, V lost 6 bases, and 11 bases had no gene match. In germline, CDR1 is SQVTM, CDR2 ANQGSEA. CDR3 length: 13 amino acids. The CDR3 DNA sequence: TGCAGCGTCGTACGACAGGGAAGGGGTGAAGCTTTCTTT. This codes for CSVVRQGRGEAFF.

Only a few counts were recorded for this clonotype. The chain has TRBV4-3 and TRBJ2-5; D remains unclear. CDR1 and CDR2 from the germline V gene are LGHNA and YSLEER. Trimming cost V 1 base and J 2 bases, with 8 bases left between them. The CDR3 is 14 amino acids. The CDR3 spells CASSQGVRQETQYF. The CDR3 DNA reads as TGCGCCAGCAGCCAAGGGGTCAGACAAGAGACCCAGTACTTC.

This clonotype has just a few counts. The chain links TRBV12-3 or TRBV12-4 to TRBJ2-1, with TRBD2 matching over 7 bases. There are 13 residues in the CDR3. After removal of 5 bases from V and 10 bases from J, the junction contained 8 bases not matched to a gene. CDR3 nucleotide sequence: TGTGCCAGCAGTCTACCACCGGGACTAGAGCAGTTCTTC. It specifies CASSLPPGLEQFF.

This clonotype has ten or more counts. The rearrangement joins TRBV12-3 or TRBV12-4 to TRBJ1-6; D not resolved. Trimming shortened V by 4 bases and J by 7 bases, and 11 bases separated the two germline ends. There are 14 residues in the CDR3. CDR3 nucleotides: TGTGCCAGCAGTTACAGCGATTTGAATTCACCCCTCCACTTT. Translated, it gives CASSYSDLNSPLHF.

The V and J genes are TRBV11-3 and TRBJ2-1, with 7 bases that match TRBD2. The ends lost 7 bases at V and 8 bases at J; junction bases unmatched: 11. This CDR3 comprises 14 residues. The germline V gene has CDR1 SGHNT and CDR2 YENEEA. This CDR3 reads CASKGTTLTDEQFF. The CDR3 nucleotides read TGTGCCAGCAAGGGGACTACTCTTACGGATGAGCAGTTCTTC.

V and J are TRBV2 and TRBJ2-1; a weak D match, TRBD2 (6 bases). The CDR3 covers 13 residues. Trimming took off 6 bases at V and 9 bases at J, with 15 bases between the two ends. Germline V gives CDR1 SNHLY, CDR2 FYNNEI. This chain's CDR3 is CASSWGPEGEQFF. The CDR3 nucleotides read TGTGCCAGCAGCTGGGGCCCGGAGGGTGAGCAGTTCTTC.

The chain's CDR3 is CASSLGTSGRAGELFF. CDR3 DNA: TGTGCCAGCAGCTTGGGGACTAGCGGGAGGGCCGGGGAGCTGTTTTTT. The chain has TRBV5-4 and TRBJ2-2, with 15 bases lining up with TRBD2. The CDR3 runs 16 residues. V was clipped by 0 bases and J by 6 bases; unmatched bases: 0. The germline gives CDR1 SGHNT, CDR2 YYREEE (reference sequence).

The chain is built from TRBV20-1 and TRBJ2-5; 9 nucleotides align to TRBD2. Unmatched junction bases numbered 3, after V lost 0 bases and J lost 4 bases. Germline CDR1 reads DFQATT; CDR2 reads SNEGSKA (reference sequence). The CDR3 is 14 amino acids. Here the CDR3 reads CSARDSGSSETQYF. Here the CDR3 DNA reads TGCAGTGCTAGAGATAGCGGGAGCTCAGAGACCCAGTACTTC.

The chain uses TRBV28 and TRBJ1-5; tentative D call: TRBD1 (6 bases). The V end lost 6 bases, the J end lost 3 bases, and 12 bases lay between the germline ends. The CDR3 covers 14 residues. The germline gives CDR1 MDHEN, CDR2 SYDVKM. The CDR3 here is CASRQDRANQPQHF. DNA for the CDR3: TGTGCCAGCAGACAGGACAGAGCCAATCAGCCCCAGCATTTT.

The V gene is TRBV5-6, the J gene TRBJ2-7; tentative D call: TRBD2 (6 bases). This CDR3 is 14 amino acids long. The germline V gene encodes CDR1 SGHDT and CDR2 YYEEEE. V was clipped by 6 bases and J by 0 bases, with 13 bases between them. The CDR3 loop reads CASMEGGVSYEQYF. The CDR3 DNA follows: TGTGCCAGCATGGAGGGAGGCGTCTCCTACGAGCAGTACTTC.

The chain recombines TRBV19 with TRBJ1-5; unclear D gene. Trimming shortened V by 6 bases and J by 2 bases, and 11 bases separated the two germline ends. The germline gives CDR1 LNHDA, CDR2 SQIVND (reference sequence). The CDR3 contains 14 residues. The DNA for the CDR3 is TGTGCCAGTAGGTCTCGGAGTGGCAATCAGCCCCAGCATTTT. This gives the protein CASRSRSGNQPQHF.

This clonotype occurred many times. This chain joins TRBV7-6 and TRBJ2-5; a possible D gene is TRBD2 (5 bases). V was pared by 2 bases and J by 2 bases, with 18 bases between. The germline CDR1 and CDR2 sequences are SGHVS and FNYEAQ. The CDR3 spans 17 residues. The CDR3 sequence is CASSLTAGVGGQETQYF. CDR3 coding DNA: TGTGCCAGCAGCTTAACCGCCGGCGTAGGAGGACAAGAGACCCAGTACTTC.

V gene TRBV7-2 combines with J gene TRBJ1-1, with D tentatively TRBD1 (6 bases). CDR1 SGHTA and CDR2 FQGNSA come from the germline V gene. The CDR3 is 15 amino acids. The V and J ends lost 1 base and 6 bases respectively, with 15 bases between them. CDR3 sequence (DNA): TGTGCCAGCAGCTTAGGAAACAGGGATGCATCTGAAGCTTTCTTT. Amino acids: CASSLGNRDASEAFF.

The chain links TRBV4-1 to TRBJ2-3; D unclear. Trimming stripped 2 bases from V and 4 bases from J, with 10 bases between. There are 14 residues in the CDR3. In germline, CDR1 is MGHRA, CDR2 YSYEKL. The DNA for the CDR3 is TGCGCCAGCAGCCAATGGTACCGCTCAGATACGCAGTATTTT. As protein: CASSQWYRSDTQYF.

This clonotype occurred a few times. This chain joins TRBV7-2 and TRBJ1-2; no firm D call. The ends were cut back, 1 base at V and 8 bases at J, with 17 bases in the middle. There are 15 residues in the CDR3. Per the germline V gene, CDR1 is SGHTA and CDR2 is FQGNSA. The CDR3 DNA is TGTGCCAGCAGCTTAGAGCCTGGCGGGCCTAGGGGCTACACCTTC. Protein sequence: CASSLEPGGPRGYTF.

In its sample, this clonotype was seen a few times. CDR3 nucleotide sequence: TGTGCCAGCAGTCGACAGGGCGGACTAGCCAAAAACATTCAGTACTTC. Translation: CASSRQGGLAKNIQYF. This chain uses TRBV7-9 with TRBJ2-4; 7 nucleotides line up with TRBD1. Germline V gene sequence: CDR1 SEHNR, CDR2 FQNEAQ (reference sequence). This CDR3 region has 16 residues. V was clipped by 6 bases and J by 0 bases; unmatched bases: 8.

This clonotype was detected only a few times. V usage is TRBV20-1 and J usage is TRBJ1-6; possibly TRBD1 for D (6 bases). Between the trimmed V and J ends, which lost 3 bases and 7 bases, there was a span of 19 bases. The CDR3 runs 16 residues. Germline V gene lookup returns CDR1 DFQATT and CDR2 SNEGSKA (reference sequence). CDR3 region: CSASPLGGEGNSPLHF. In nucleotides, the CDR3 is TGCAGTGCTAGTCCATTGGGGGGCGAGGGGAATTCACCCCTCCACTTT.

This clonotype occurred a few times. CDR3 bases: TGTGCCAGCAGCTTAGGAGGCGGGGCTCGCACAGATACGCAGTATTTT. Translating it yields CASSLGGGARTDTQYF. The gene calls are TRBV7-9 and TRBJ2-3; tentatively, D is TRBD2 (6 bases). The CDR3 loop spans 16 amino acids. The V and J ends lost 1 base and 1 base respectively, with 12 bases between them. Germline-derived CDR1 and CDR2 are SEHNR and FQNEAQ (reference sequence).

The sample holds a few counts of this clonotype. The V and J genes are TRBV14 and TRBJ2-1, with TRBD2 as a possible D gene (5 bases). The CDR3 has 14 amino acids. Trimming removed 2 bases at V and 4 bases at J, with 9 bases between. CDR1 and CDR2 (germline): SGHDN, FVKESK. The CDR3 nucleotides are TGTGCCAGCAGCCAAACGACTATATACAATGAGCAGTTCTTC. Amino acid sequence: CASSQTTIYNEQFF.

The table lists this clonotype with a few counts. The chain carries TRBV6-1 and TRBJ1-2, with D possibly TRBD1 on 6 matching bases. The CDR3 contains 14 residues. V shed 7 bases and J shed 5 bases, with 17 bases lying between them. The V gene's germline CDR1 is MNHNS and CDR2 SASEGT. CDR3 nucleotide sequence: TGTGCCAGCAAACGGGACACCCTAGGGTATGGCTACACCTTC. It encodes CASKRDTLGYGYTF.

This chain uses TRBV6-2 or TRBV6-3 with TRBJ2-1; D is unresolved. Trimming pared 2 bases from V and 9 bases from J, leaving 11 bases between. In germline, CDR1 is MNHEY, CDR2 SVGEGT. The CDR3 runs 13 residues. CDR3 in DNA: TGTGCCAGCAGTTACACTACCGTCAGTGAGCAGTTCTTC. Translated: CASSYTTVSEQFF.

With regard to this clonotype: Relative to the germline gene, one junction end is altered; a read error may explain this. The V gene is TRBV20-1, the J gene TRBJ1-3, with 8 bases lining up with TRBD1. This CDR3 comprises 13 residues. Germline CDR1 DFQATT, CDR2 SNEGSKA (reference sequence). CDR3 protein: CSAGDRGGNTIYF. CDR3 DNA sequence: TGCAGTGCTGGAGACAGGGGAGGAAACACCATATATTTT.

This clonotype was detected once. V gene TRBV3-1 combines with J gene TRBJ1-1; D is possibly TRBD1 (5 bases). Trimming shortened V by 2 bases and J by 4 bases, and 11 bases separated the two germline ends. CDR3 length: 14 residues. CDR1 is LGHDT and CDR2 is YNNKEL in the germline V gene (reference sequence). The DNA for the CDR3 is TGTGCCAGCAGCCAAAAGGGACCGTTCACTGAAGCTTTCTTT. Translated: CASSQKGPFTEAFF. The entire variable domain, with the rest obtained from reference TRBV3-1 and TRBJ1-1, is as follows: DTAVSQTPKYLVTQMGNDKSIKCEQNLGHDTMYWYKQDSKKFLKIMFSYNNKELIINETVPNRFSPKSPDKAHLNLHINSLELGDSAVYFCASSQKGPFTEAFFGQGTRLTVV.

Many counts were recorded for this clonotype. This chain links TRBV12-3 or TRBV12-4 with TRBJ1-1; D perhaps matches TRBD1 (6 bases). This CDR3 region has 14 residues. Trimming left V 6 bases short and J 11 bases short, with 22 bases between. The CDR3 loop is CASSPMMTGSFAFF. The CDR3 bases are TGTGCCAGCAGCCCTATGATGACAGGTTCTTTCGCTTTCTTT.

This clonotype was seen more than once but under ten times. Here the CDR3 reads CASSLGVARYSNEQFF. DNA of the CDR3: TGTGCCAGCAGCTTAGGAGTAGCGCGGTACTCCAATGAGCAGTTCTTC. The V call is TRBV7-8, the J call TRBJ2-1; D might be TRBD2 (5 bases). The CDR3 is 16 amino acids. The V end lost 1 base, the J end lost 6 bases, and 16 bases lay between the germline ends. Germline lookup yields CDR1 SGHVS and CDR2 FQNEAQ. Filled out from reference TRBV7-8 and TRBJ2-1, the complete variable domain reads GAGVSQSPRYKVAKRGQDVALRCDPISGHVSLFWYQQALGQGPEFLTYFQNEAQLDKSGLPSDRFFAERPEGSVSTLKIQRTQQEDSAVYLCASSLGVARYSNEQFFGPGTRLTVL.

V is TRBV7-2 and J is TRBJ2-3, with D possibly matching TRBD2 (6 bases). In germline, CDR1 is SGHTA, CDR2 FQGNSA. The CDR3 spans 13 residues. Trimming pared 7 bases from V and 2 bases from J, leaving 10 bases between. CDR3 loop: CASKRGSTDTQYF. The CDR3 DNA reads TGTGCCAGCAAACGGGGGTCCACAGATACGCAGTATTTT.